Listed below are T cell receptor beta chains from one sample, sequenced in a study of blood T cell repertoires in COVID-19. Using immunoSEQ multiplex PCR, the repertoire was profiled, and TCRdb retains in-frame clones only, with some absent. This table has approximately 230,000 clones, about 91% appearing once. Specimen: peripheral blood. The receptors were sampled from a woman aged 25 to 45 with COVID-19, enrolled during active disease. CDR3s include the opening cysteine and the closing phenylalanine or tryptophan. The D gene is left open where the match is weak. Clone sizes are given selectively: once, few, many, or a class where the clone is expanded.

V gene	J gene	D gene	clone size	CDR3 protein	CDR3 DNA
TRBV6-4	TRBJ2-2	.	many	CASSDSTDTGELFF	TGTGCCAGCAGTGACTCGACAGACACCGGGGAGCTGTTTTTT
TRBV27	TRBJ1-1	TRBD1	.	CASRTDRENTEAFF	TGTGCCAGCAGAACGGACAGGGAGAACACTGAAGCTTTCTTT
TRBV7-9	TRBJ1-2	TRBD1	.	CASSLGGTDLRGGYTF	TGTGCCAGCAGCTTAGGAGGGACAGACCTACGGGGTGGCTACACCTTC
TRBV13	TRBJ1-3	.	.	CASLDSESPSGNTIYF	TGTGCCAGCTTGGACAGCGAATCTCCCTCTGGAAACACCATATATTTT
TRBV7-9	TRBJ2-1	.	.	CASSPPGFAYNEQFF	TGTGCCAGCAGCCCCCCGGGATTTGCCTACAATGAGCAGTTCTTC
TRBV5-3	TRBJ1-5	.	.	CARTLFNQPQHF	TGTGCCAGAACCCTATTCAATCAGCCCCAGCATTTT
TRBV6-5	TRBJ1-2	.	.	CASSYSSGRGSYGYTF	TGTGCCAGCAGTTACTCGAGTGGCAGGGGTTCCTATGGCTACACCTTC
TRBV5-4	TRBJ1-3	.	.	CASSLGQPAGNTIYF	TGTGCCAGCAGCTTGGGCCAACCGGCTGGAAACACCATATATTTT
TRBV7-2	TRBJ2-3	.	.	CASRRETGLDTQYF	TGTGCCAGCAGGAGGGAGACAGGATTAGATACGCAGTATTTT
TRBV27	TRBJ2-2	.	.	CASKGFRDLNTGELFF	TGTGCCAGCAAAGGGTTTCGGGACTTAAACACCGGGGAGCTGTTTTTT
TRBV24-1	TRBJ2-3	.	.	CATSDRRAPPTDTQYF	TGTGCCACCAGTGACCGGAGGGCCCCCCCCACAGATACGCAGTATTTT
TRBV7-2	TRBJ2-5	.	.	CASSLDFGQYF	TGTGCCAGCAGCTTAGATTTCGGCCAGTACTTC
TRBV28	TRBJ1-2	TRBD1	.	CASSQDRGRGYGYTF	TGTGCCAGCAGCCAGGACAGGGGGCGCGGGTATGGCTACACCTTC
TRBV10-3	TRBJ2-7	TRBD1	.	CAISESSGQGTDYEQYF	TGTGCCATCAGTGAGTCCTCGGGACAGGGGACCGACTACGAGCAGTACTTC
TRBV9	TRBJ1-1	.	.	CASSVGGGREAFF	TGTGCCAGCAGCGTAGGGGGAGGGCGTGAGGCTTTCTTT
TRBV14	TRBJ2-1	TRBD2	once	CASSQEREIDEQFF	TGTGCCAGCAGCCAAGAGCGGGAGATCGATGAGCAGTTCTTC
TRBV14	TRBJ2-7	.	.	CASSQQVSYEQYF	TGTGCCAGCAGTCAACAGGTATCCTACGAGCAGTACTTC
TRBV12-3/TRBV12-4	TRBJ1-1	.	.	CASSREGSTEAFF	TGTGCCAGCAGCCGAGAGGGCAGCACTGAAGCTTTCTTT
TRBV15	TRBJ1-6	.	.	CATSRDYASNSPLHF	TGTGCCACCAGCAGAGATTACGCCAGTAATTCACCCCTCCACTTT
TRBV6-5	TRBJ1-4	.	.	CASSLYREANEKLFF	TGTGCCAGCAGCCTCTACAGGGAAGCTAATGAAAAACTGTTTTTT
TRBV4-1	TRBJ1-2	.	.	CASSQQGNYGYTF	TGCGCCAGCAGCCAACAGGGGAACTATGGCTACACCTTC
TRBV7-8	TRBJ2-5	TRBD2	.	CASSLMAGVGETQYF	TGTGCCAGCAGCTTAATGGCGGGGGTCGGGGAGACCCAGTACTTC
TRBV13	TRBJ2-1	TRBD2	.	CASSSSGLDNNEQFF	TGTGCCAGCAGCTCGTCGGGACTAGACAACAATGAGCAGTTCTTC
TRBV27	TRBJ1-5	.	.	CASSQGSAGHQPQHF	TGTGCCAGCAGCCAAGGTTCAGCGGGGCATCAGCCCCAGCATTTT
TRBV5-1	TRBJ2-3	.	.	CASSTGQTDTQYF	TGCGCCAGCAGCACAGGTCAAACAGATACGCAGTATTTT
TRBV29-1	TRBJ1-2	.	.	CSVESRNYGYTF	TGCAGCGTTGAATCCCGTAACTATGGCTACACCTTC
TRBV11-2	TRBJ2-7	TRBD2	.	CASSVSIAGAGTEQYF	TGTGCCAGCAGCGTATCGATAGCGGGGGCCGGAACCGAGCAGTACTTC
TRBV6-2/TRBV6-3	TRBJ2-3	TRBD2	once	CASSYRQLAGNTDTQYF	TGTGCCAGCAGTTACCGACAACTAGCGGGAAACACAGATACGCAGTATTTT
TRBV7-8	TRBJ1-2	.	.	CASSLRLLSGNYGYTF	TGTGCCAGCAGCTTACGTCTACTTAGCGGGAATTATGGCTACACCTTC
TRBV19	TRBJ2-1	TRBD2	.	CASTPSGIVTREGHNEQFF	TGTGCCAGCACCCCCTCTGGGATCGTGACGCGGGAGGGGCACAATGAGCAGTTCTTC
TRBV5-6	TRBJ2-3	.	.	CASSLAYTQYF	TGTGCCAGCAGCTTGGCCTATACGCAGTATTTT
TRBV5-1	TRBJ2-7	.	.	CASSRQENEQYF	TGCGCCAGCAGCAGACAAGAAAACGAGCAGTACTTC
TRBV7-2	TRBJ1-3	.	.	CASSFGGLSSGNTIYF	TGTGCCAGCAGCTTTGGGGGCCTCAGCTCTGGAAACACCATATATTTT
TRBV3-1/TRBV3-2	TRBJ2-3	TRBD2	.	CASSQDLLAGVGDTQYF	TGTGCCAGCAGCCAAGATCTGCTAGCGGGAGTAGGGGATACGCAGTATTTT
TRBV6-5	TRBJ2-1	.	.	CASSGPRGHNEQFF	TGTGCCAGCTCCGGGCCTAGGGGTCACAATGAGCAGTTCTTC
TRBV5-1	TRBJ2-5	.	.	CASSATGNPQETQYF	TGCGCCAGCAGCGCAACAGGGAACCCACAAGAGACCCAGTACTTC
TRBV11-2	TRBJ1-5	TRBD1	once	CASSLDRGRDQPQHF	TGTGCCAGCAGCTTAGATAGGGGGCGCGATCAGCCCCAGCATTTT
TRBV6-2/TRBV6-3	TRBJ2-3	TRBD2	.	CASSRQAGDSDTQYF	TGTGCCAGCAGTCGGCAAGCGGGGGATTCGGATACGCAGTATTTT
TRBV25-1	TRBJ2-2	.	.	CASSEYKSGTGELFF	TGTGCCAGCAGTGAATATAAGTCGGGGACCGGGGAGCTGTTTTTT
TRBV19	TRBJ1-3	.	.	CASSIGPRPGNTIYF	TGTGCCAGTAGTATAGGCCCCAGGCCTGGAAACACCATATATTTT
TRBV3-1/TRBV3-2	TRBJ2-5	.	.	CASSQDLGTSFQETQYF	TGTGCCAGCAGCCAAGATCTTGGCACTAGCTTTCAAGAGACCCAGTACTTC
TRBV24-1	TRBJ1-2	TRBD1	.	CATSGVKGADYGYTF	TGTGCCACCAGTGGAGTTAAGGGGGCAGACTATGGCTACACCTTC
TRBV7-9	TRBJ2-7	.	.	CASSPYRVSTYEQYF	TGTGCCAGCAGCCCATACAGGGTTTCGACCTACGAGCAGTACTTC
TRBV7-2	TRBJ1-1	.	.	CASSLVVMTGQMNTEAFF	TGTGCCAGCAGCTTAGTCGTTATGACAGGTCAAATGAACACTGAAGCTTTCTTT
TRBV10-3	TRBJ2-6	TRBD2	.	CAISMLAGAGANVLTF	TGTGCCATCAGTATGCTAGCGGGAGCTGGGGCCAACGTCCTGACTTTC
TRBV2	TRBJ1-6	TRBD1	.	CASSEAKTTGSNSPLHF	TGTGCCAGCAGTGAAGCTAAAACGACAGGGTCTAATTCACCCCTCCACTTT
TRBV12-3/TRBV12-4	TRBJ2-5	.	.	CASSRQVQETQYF	TGTGCCAGCAGTCGACAGGTACAAGAGACCCAGTACTTC